The clone carrying this TCR beta chain was seen once. The sample comes from a study of blood T cell repertoires in COVID-19. Across the study: From the United States, Italy and Spain came samples of acute and convalescent COVID-19. The analysed material was cDNA or gDNA that came from T cells, B-cell-depleted T cells, or PBMCs.

The CDR3 is made up of 15 amino acids. J was trimmed by 6 bases and V by 6 bases; bases with no gene match: 6. The germline gives CDR1 SNHLY, CDR2 FYNNEI. Original analysis: Reference gene primer amplification in the assay estimated nucleated cell counts. The data were produced by immunoSEQ multiplex PCR, yet TCRdb's version contains in-frame clones alone and is incomplete. That table furnishes V, J and clone size, whereas the DNA furnished D and trimming. This table has roughly 13,000 clones, around 78% appearing once. This TCR came from a human donor in a cohort sampled during active COVID-19. The rearrangement links TRBV2 to TRBJ1-6; 9 bases align to TRBD1. Sample: peripheral blood. The CDR3 spells CASRTEQGANSPLHF. For the CDR3, the DNA is TGTGCCAGCAGGACAGAACAGGGGGCTAATTCACCCCTCCACTTT.